The present T cell receptor beta chain was sequenced within a study of blood T cell repertoires in COVID-19. Study-wide context: Acute and convalescent COVID-19 samples came from the United States, Italy and Spain. PBMCs, B-cell-depleted T cells, or T cells were the source of the cDNA or gDNA that made up the material.

Original data processing: The authors estimated nucleated cell counts from reference gene primer amplification. Method: immunoSEQ multiplex PCR; TCRdb's copy keeps in-frame clones and lacks some. Clone size and V and J calls were adopted from that table, with D and trimming inferred from the DNA. Here the sample spans approximately 160,000 clones, 70% to 90% being singletons. Germline V gene data show CDR1 as LNHDA and CDR2 as SQIVND (reference sequence). With 5 bases clipped from V and 2 bases from J, the junction kept 0 bases outside the gene matches. The length of the CDR3 is 13 residues. Recovered Cohort 3 donors showed two negative PCRs, clearance, or symptom resolution.

The source material was PBMCs or T cells enriched from blood (not recorded which). The chain has TRBV19 and TRBJ1-3; 7 nucleotides align to TRBD1. The clonotype originates from a woman between 45 and 65 years old who had recovered from COVID-19. DNA of the CDR3: TGTGCCAGTAGTGGGACAGCTGGAAACACCATATATTTT. Its translation: CASSGTAGNTIYF.